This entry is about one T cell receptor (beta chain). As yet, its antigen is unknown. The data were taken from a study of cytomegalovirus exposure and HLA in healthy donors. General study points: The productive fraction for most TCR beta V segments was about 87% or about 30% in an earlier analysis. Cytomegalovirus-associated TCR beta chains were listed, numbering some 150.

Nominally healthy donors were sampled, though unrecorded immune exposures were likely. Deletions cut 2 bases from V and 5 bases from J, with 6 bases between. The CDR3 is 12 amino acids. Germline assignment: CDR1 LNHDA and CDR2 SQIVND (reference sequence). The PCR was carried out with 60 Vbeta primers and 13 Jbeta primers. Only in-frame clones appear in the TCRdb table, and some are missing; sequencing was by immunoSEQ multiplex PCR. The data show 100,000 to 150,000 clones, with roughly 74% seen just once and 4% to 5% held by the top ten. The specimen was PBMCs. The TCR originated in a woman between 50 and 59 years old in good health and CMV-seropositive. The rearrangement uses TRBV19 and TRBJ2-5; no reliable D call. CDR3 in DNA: TGTGCCAGTAGTATATTTGGCGAGACCCAGTACTTC. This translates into CASSIFGETQYF.